This T cell receptor (beta chain) was captured by sequencing in a study of blood T cell repertoires in COVID-19. Turning to the study itself: Whether acute or convalescent, the COVID-19 samples came from the United States, Italy and Spain.

Produced via immunoSEQ multiplex PCR; TCRdb's table is partial and in-frame only. The sample holds hundreds of thousands of clones, less than 90% seen once. Trimming cost V 3 bases and J 5 bases, with 15 bases left between them. CDR3 length equals 15 residues. Germline loops: CDR1 KGHDR, CDR2 SFDVKD. Cohorts were based on clinical histories the participants reported. This chain connects TRBV24-1 to TRBJ2-5; tentative D call: TRBD1 (5 bases). This clonotype originated in a woman between 50 and 59 years old who had recovered from COVID-19. Sequenced input: PBMCs or T cells enriched from blood (not recorded which). The CDR3 DNA reads TGTGCCACCAGTGATAGGGTGAAGGGGTTGGAGACCCAGTACTTC. Amino acid sequence: CATSDRVKGLETQYF.